The 9 T cell receptor beta chains below all came from one sample that was sequenced in a study of T cell responses to AZD1222 COVID-19 vaccine. The protocol was immunoSEQ multiplex PCR, while the TCRdb copy is restricted to in-frame clones and leaves out a portion. The profile shows over 100,000 clones, roughly 90% of them singletons. Here the sequenced sample was peripheral blood, taken 28 days after the second AZD1222 dose. These receptors all stem from an adult who received the AZD1222 COVID-19 vaccine.

V usage is TRBV5-1 and J usage is TRBJ2-1; a possible D gene is TRBD2 (6 bases). CDR3 length: 13 amino acids. V was pared by 3 bases and J by 5 bases, with 9 bases between. Germline V gives CDR1 SGHRS, CDR2 YFSETQ. The CDR3 nucleotides are TGCGCCAGCAGCTCGCGGGGAAACAATGAGCAGTTCTTC. This sequence encodes CASSSRGNNEQFF.

This clone came up a few times. The chain employs TRBV6-1 and TRBJ2-5; 12 bases align to TRBD2. Germline V gene data show CDR1 as MNHNS and CDR2 as SASEGT. The length of the CDR3 is 17 residues. After removal of 3 bases from V and 7 bases from J, the junction contained 12 bases not matched to a gene. CDR3 DNA sequence: TGTGCCAGCAGTGACGCGCCCCCGACTAGCGGGAGAGGGACCCAGTACTTC. This codes for CASSDAPPTSGRGTQYF.

This chain uses TRBV5-6 with TRBJ1-3; the D gene is possibly TRBD1 (6 bases). Germline lookup yields CDR1 SGHDT and CDR2 YYEEEE. This CDR3 region has 14 residues. Trimming left V 5 bases short and J 0 bases short, with 9 bases between. In nucleotides, the CDR3 is TGTGCCAGCAGGGGACATAGCTCTGGAAACACCATATATTTT. Residues: CASRGHSSGNTIYF.

The gene calls are TRBV3-1 (or the pseudogene TRBV3-2) and TRBJ2-5, with 13 bases matching TRBD2. The CDR3 length is 18 residues. Germline CDR1 reads LGHDT; CDR2 reads YNNKEL (reference sequence). V gave up 4 bases and J gave up 4 bases; unmatched junction bases: 12. The CDR3 DNA reads TGTGCCAGCAGCCCTGGGACTAGCGGGACTCGGTATCGAGAGACCCAGTACTTC. Amino acids: CASSPGTSGTRYRETQYF.

The chain recombines TRBV5-1 with TRBJ1-1; D not certain. This CDR3 comprises 13 residues. Trimming took off 0 bases at V and 0 bases at J, with 3 bases between the two ends. Per the germline V gene, CDR1 is SGHRS and CDR2 is YFSETQ. The CDR3 DNA is TGCGCCAGCAGCTTGGAGGTGAACACTGAAGCTTTCTTT. Translated: CASSLEVNTEAFF.

The V call is TRBV30, the J call TRBJ1-6; TRBD1 aligns across 8 bases. CDR1 and CDR2 from the germline V gene are GTSNPN and SVGIG (reference sequence). This CDR3 comprises 13 residues. The V and J ends lost 8 bases and 8 bases, in that order; junction bases with no gene match: 8. The CDR3 bases are TGTGCCCTCAGGACAGGGATGGATTCACCCCTCCACTTT. Translated, it gives CALRTGMDSPLHF.

The chain recombines TRBV6-2 or TRBV6-3 with TRBJ1-5, with D unclear. The CDR3 extends over 12 amino acids. V gave up 6 bases and J gave up 10 bases, with 13 bases separating them. Germline lookup yields CDR1 MNHEY and CDR2 SVGEGT. The CDR3 DNA reads TGTGCCAGCAGCGCGAGGACTTATCCCCAGCATTTT. Amino acid sequence: CASSARTYPQHF.

This chain links TRBV4-1 with TRBJ1-4; weak D call: TRBD1 (5 bases). Per germline, CDR1 MGHRA and CDR2 YSYEKL. This CDR3 has 12 residues. Deletions cut 3 bases from V and 7 bases from J, with 6 bases between. CDR3 in DNA: TGCGCCAGCAGCCAGACAGCTGAAAAACTGTTTTTT. Protein: CASSQTAEKLFF.

This chain uses TRBV7-3 with TRBJ2-1; TRBD2 aligns across 7 bases. In germline, CDR1 is SGHTA, CDR2 FQGTGA. This CDR3 is 15 amino acids long. The trim removed 2 bases at V and 4 bases at J, leaving 5 bases unmatched. This chain's CDR3 is CASSLSSGQYNEQFF. In nucleotides, the CDR3 is TGTGCCAGCAGCTTATCTAGCGGCCAATACAATGAGCAGTTCTTC.